The present T cell receptor (beta chain) was sequenced within a study of graft-versus-host responses after intestinal transplantation. Co-plated with around 200,000 CFSE-labeled responder cells were around 200,000 irradiated, violet-dye-labeled stimulator cells. Regarding the study as a whole: Some GvH clones were seen earlier in gut or blood, suggesting intestinal origin.

The germline gives CDR1 LGHNA, CDR2 YNFKEQ. This CDR3 is built from 15 residues. V trimming: 5 bases; J trimming: 3 bases; junction bases outside the gene matches: 9. Assay used: immunoSEQ multiplex PCR; TCRdb lists only in-frame clones, some missing. The sample holds some 9,100 clones, roughly 27% seen once. The gene calls are TRBV4-2 and TRBJ2-5; TRBD2 matches at 7 bases. The clonotype originates from a human patient who received an intestinal transplant. The sample here was alloreactive CD4+ T cells from a mixed lymphocyte reaction culture, taken before intestinal transplant. Subset specified: CFSE-low proliferating T cells sorted from roughly 6-day pre-transplant mixed lymphocyte reaction (GvH or HvG direction). In DNA, the CDR3 is TGTGCCAGCAGCTTCTGGCGGGAGATGGAAGAGACCCAGTACTTC. This gives the protein CASSFWREMEETQYF.